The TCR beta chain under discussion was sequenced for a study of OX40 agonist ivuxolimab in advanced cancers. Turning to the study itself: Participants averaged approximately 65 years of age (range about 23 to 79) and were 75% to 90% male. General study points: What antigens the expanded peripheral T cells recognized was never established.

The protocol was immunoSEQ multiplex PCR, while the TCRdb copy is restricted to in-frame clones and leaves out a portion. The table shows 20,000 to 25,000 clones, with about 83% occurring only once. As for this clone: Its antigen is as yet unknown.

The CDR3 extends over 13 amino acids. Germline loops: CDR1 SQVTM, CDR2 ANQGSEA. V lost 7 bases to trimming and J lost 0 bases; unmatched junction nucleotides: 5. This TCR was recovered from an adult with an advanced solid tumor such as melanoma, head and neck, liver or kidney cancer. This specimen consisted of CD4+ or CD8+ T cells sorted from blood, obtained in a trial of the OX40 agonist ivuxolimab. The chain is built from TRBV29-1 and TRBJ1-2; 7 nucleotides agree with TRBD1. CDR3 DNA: TGCAGCGGACGGGACAGTTCTAACTATGGCTACACCTTC. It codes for CSGRDSSNYGYTF.